Below, one TCR beta chain is given with its context. Its antigen is not known. The data stem from a study of cytomegalovirus exposure and HLA in healthy donors. Study results and limitations: As was reported, the HLA-A and HLA-B alleles of most subjects were accurately predicted from TCR beta sequences. The investigators catalogued 164 TCR beta chains as cytomegalovirus-associated.

PCR involved 60 Vbeta and 13 Jbeta primers. Using immunoSEQ multiplex PCR, the repertoire was profiled, and TCRdb retains in-frame clones only, with some absent. The sample lists under 100,000 clones, nearly 70% occurring once. Specimen: PBMCs. The source of this sequence is a woman in her forties or fifties in good health and CMV-seropositive.

The CDR3 nucleotides read TGTGCCAGCAGCTTGGGGGCCAGGTCCACTGAAGCTTTCTTT. This translates into CASSLGARSTEAFF. V gene TRBV5-5 combines with J gene TRBJ1-1, with D unclear. CDR1 is SGHKS, CDR2 YYEKEE, per germline (reference sequence). This CDR3 contains 14 residues. Trimming left V 0 bases short and J 4 bases short, with 10 bases between.